Below, 16 T cell receptor beta chains from the same sample are listed, as sequenced in a study of beta chain features in type 1 diabetes. cDNA synthesis used the whole RNA isolate, giving expressed TCRB sequences. Produced via immunoSEQ multiplex PCR; TCRdb's table is partial and in-frame only. The sample carries 900,000 or so clones, 15% to 20% recorded once. Sequencing was performed on naive CD4+ T cells from blood. These receptors originate from a young woman in good health.

The J gene is TRBJ2-5, the V gene TRBV15; perhaps TRBD1 as D (5 bases). This CDR3 is built from 13 residues. In germline, CDR1 is LNHNV, CDR2 YYDKDF (reference sequence). Deletions cut 1 base from V and 5 bases from J, with 8 bases between. CDR3 nucleotide sequence: TGTGCCACCAGCAGAGTTGGGGCCGAGACCCAGTACTTC. Its translation is CATSRVGAETQYF.

This clone was found many times. The chain recombines TRBV23-1 with TRBJ1-1; weak D call: TRBD1 (5 bases). TRBV23-1 is filed as an ORF, its function uncertain. The CDR3 is made up of 14 amino acids. With 3 bases removed from V and 0 bases from J, the gap between germline ends came to 8 bases. CDR3 region: CASSQRGMNTEAFF. Written as DNA, the CDR3 is TGCGCCAGCAGTCAGCGGGGCATGAACACTGAAGCTTTCTTT.

The V and J genes are TRBV7-9 and TRBJ2-7; a possible D gene is TRBD2 (5 bases). CDR1 and CDR2 from the germline V gene are SEHNR and FQNEAQ (reference sequence). V was cut by 5 bases and J by 0 bases, with 8 bases left in between. This CDR3 region has 13 residues. In nucleotides, the CDR3 is TGTGCCAGCAGCCGACTACCCTCCTACGAGCAGTACTTC. As protein: CASSRLPSYEQYF.

The rearrangement uses TRBV7-9 and TRBJ2-3, with D uncertain. The germline V and J ends were trimmed by 2 bases and 6 bases, with 12 bases remaining between them. The CDR3 consists of 14 residues. CDR1 SEHNR and CDR2 FQNEAQ come from the germline V gene (reference sequence). Here the CDR3 reads CASSLRQLGDTQYF. The CDR3 region has the DNA TGTGCCAGCAGCTTACGGCAGCTTGGGGATACGCAGTATTTT.

V gene TRBV7-9 combines with J gene TRBJ2-3; 9 positions agree with TRBD1. V shed 3 bases, J shed 3 bases, and the junction held 4 bases outside the gene matches. The CDR3 is 15 residues long. From germline, CDR1 is SEHNR and CDR2 FQNEAQ (reference sequence). CDR3 sequence reads: CASSFPGQGTDTQYF. DNA of the CDR3: TGTGCCAGCAGCTTCCCGGGACAGGGAACAGATACGCAGTATTTT.

This clone was observed a few times. The chain is built from TRBV7-9 and TRBJ2-7; D remains ambiguous. The CDR3 length is 14 residues. V lost 5 bases and J 5 bases, leaving 16 bases between the germline ends. Germline V gene sequence: CDR1 SEHNR, CDR2 FQNEAQ (reference sequence). In DNA form, the CDR3 reads TGTGCCAGCAGCACAACCAAGATTGGGGACGAGCAGTACTTC. It specifies CASSTTKIGDEQYF.

This clone was counted a few times. This chain uses TRBV10-3 with TRBJ1-5, with D possibly matching TRBD1 (6 bases). Trimming removed 9 bases from V and 0 bases from J, with 12 bases in between. CDR1 is ENHRY and CDR2 is SYGVKD in the germline V gene. This CDR3 region has 14 residues. CDR3 amino acids: CAIAGTYSNQPQHF. As DNA, the CDR3 is TGTGCCATTGCCGGGACATATAGCAATCAGCCCCAGCATTTT.

This clone was found a few times. This chain joins TRBV6-5 and TRBJ2-1; 8 bases match TRBD2. CDR1 is MNHEY, CDR2 SVGAGI, per germline. Trimming at V came to 6 bases and at J to 6 bases, leaving 1 base not matched to a gene. This CDR3 is 12 amino acids long. CDR3: CASSTSGNEQFF. The DNA of the CDR3 is TGTGCCAGCAGCACTAGCGGCAATGAGCAGTTCTTC.

This clone turned up a few times. The chain links TRBV4-2 to TRBJ2-1; TRBD2 matches 7 bases. Looked up from germline, CDR1 is LGHNA and CDR2 is YNFKEQ. The length of the CDR3 is 16 residues. Germline trimming cut 0 bases from V and 2 bases from J; bases unmatched to any gene: 4. CDR3 sequence: CASSQEGGSPYNEQFF. The CDR3 DNA sequence: TGTGCCAGCAGCCAAGAGGGCGGGAGTCCCTACAATGAGCAGTTCTTC.

This rearrangement joins TRBV11-2 to TRBJ2-7; D is tentatively TRBD1 or TRBD2 (5 bases each). The germline V gene has CDR1 SGHAT and CDR2 FQNNGV. This CDR3 is 13 amino acids long. V lost 8 bases to trimming and J lost 6 bases, with 17 bases between them. The chain's CDR3 is CASRRDLAGEQYF. CDR3 bases: TGTGCCAGCCGCCGGGACCTCGCGGGCGAGCAGTACTTC.

The CDR3 spells CASGLPPVTAYEQYF. CDR3 nucleotides: TGTGCTAGTGGTTTGCCCCCGGTTACAGCGTACGAGCAGTACTTC. J is TRBJ2-7 and V is TRBV12-5; the D is unclear. Germline V CDR1 and CDR2: LGHNT, FRNRAP. The CDR3 totals 15 residues. Trimming cost V 2 bases and J 4 bases, with 15 bases left between them.

This CDR3 reads CASSRDLASGTDTQYF. The CDR3 nucleotides are TGTGCCAGCAGCCGCGATCTGGCTAGCGGAACAGATACGCAGTATTTT. V is TRBV14 and J is TRBJ2-3; TRBD2 agrees at 7 bases. Germline V CDR1 and CDR2: SGHDN, FVKESK. This CDR3 spans 16 amino acids. The V gene end was trimmed by 4 bases and the J gene end by 3 bases; junction bases not matched to a gene: 10.

V usage is TRBV9 and J usage is TRBJ2-7; 10 bases line up with TRBD1. The V segment lost 5 bases and the J segment 9 bases; nucleotides outside the gene matches: 14. The CDR3 runs to 15 residues. From germline, CDR1 is SGDLS and CDR2 YYNGEE. CDR3 sequence (DNA): TGTGCCAGCAGTGAAACGGACAGGGGGGTCCTGGGGCAGTACTTC. This gives the protein CASSETDRGVLGQYF.

The genes are TRBV2 and TRBJ1-4; 9 nucleotides agree with TRBD1. V lost 0 bases and J lost 14; bases outside the gene matches: 7. In germline, CDR1 is SNHLY, CDR2 FYNNEI. The length of the CDR3 is 14 residues. Here the CDR3 DNA reads TGTGCCAGCAGTGAAGCGGACAGGGGTGGTCGTCTGTTTTTT. Amino acid sequence: CASSEADRGGRLFF.

Only a few counts were recorded for this clone. The chain uses TRBV11-1 and TRBJ2-5; D not certain. The assigned J gene may be wrong: the sequence end matches TRBJ2-7 better. This CDR3 has 14 residues. Germline values: CDR1 SGHAT, CDR2 FQDESV (reference sequence). CDR3 sequence reads: CASSLLGQGYEQYF. The CDR3 nucleotides read TGTGCCAGCAGCTTACTGGGTCAAGGCTACGAGCAGTACTTC.

This chain links TRBV4-1 with TRBJ1-4; 12 positions match TRBD1. The CDR3 consists of 15 residues. CDR1 and CDR2 (germline): MGHRA, YSYEKL. J gave up 7 bases and V 3 bases, and 3 bases lay outside the gene matches. The CDR3: CASSHPGQGAEKLFF. In nucleotides, the CDR3 is TGCGCCAGCAGCCACCCGGGACAGGGGGCTGAAAAACTGTTTTTT.